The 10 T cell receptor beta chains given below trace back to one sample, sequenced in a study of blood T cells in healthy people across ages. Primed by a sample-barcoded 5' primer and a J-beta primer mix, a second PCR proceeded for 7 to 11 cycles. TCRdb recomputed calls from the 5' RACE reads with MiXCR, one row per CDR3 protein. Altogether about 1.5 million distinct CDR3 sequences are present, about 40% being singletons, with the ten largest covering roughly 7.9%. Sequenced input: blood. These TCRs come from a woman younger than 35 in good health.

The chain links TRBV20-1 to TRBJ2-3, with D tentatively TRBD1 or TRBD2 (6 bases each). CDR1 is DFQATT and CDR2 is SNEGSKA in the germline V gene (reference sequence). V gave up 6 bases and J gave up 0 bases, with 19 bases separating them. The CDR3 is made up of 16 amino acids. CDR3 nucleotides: TGCAGTGCCCCGGGGGCGGAGGGCTCTAGCACAGATACGCAGTATTTT. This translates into CSAPGAEGSSTDTQYF.

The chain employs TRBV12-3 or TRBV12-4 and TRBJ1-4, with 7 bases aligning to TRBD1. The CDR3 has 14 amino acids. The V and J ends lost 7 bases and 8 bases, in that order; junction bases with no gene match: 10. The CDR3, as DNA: TGTGCCAGCACCACGTGGGGGACAGTGGAAAAACTGTTTTTT. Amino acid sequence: CASTTWGTVEKLFF.

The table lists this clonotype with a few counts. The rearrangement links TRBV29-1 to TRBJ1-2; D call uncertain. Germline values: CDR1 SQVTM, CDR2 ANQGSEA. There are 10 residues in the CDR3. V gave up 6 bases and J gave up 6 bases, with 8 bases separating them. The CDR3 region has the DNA TGCAGCGTGGGTACGGATGGCTACACCTTC. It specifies CSVGTDGYTF.

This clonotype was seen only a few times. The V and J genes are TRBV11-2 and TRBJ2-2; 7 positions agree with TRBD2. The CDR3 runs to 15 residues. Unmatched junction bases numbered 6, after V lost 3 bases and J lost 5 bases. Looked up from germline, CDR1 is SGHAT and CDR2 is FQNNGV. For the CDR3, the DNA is TGTGCCAGCAGCTTGGGAGGGGCACTTACCGGGGAGCTGTTTTTT. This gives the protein CASSLGGALTGELFF.

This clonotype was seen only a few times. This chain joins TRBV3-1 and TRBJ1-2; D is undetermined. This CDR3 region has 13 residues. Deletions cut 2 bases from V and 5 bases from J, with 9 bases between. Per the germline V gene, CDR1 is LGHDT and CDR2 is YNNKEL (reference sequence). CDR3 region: CASSQNGEYGYTF. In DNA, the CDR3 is TGTGCCAGCAGCCAAAACGGGGAATATGGCTACACCTTC.

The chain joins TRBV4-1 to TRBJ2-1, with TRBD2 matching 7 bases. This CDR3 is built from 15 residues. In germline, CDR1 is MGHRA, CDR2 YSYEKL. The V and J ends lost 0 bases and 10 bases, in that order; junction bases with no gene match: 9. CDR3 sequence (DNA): TGCGCCAGCAGCCAAGATGGGGCTAGCGGTGAGGAGCAGTTCTTC. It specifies CASSQDGASGEEQFF.

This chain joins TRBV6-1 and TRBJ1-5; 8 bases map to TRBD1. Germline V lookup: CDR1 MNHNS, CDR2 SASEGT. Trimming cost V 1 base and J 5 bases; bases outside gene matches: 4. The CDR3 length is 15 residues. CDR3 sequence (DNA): TGTGCCAGCAGTGAAGAGTTGACAGGGGATCAGCCCCAGCATTTT. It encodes CASSEELTGDQPQHF.

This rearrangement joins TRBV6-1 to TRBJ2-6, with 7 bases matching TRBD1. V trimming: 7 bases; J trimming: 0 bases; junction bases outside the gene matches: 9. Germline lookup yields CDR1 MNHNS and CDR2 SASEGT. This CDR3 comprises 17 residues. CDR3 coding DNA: TGTGCCAGCAATAGACAGGGATTGAGCTCTGGGGCCAACGTCCTGACTTTC. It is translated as CASNRQGLSSGANVLTF.

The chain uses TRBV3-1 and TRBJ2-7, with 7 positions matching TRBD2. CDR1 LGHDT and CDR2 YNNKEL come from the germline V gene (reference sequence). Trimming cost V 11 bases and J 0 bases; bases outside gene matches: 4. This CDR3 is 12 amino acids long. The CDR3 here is CAVGGGSYEQYF. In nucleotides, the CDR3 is TGTGCCGTGGGCGGGGGCTCCTACGAGCAGTACTTC.

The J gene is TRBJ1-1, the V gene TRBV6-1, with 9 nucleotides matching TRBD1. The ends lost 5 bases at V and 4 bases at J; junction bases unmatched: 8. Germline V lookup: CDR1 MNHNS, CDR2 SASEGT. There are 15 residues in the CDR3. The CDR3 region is CASSWPGQGLTEAFF. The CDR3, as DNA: TGTGCCAGCAGTTGGCCGGGACAGGGACTCACTGAAGCTTTCTTT.